This T cell receptor beta chain comes out of a study of blood T cell repertoires in COVID-19. This table comes from immunoSEQ multiplex PCR, and its TCRdb copy is limited to in-frame clones, with some not included. The profile covers around 130,000 clones, with 87% appearing a single time and about 2% taken by the ten largest. Specimen: peripheral blood. This TCR was recovered from a woman aged 45-65 years with acute or convalescent COVID-19.

CDR3 sequence reads: CASSDSIQGSGELFF. The CDR3 DNA reads TGTGCCAGCAGTGACTCGATTCAGGGTTCCGGGGAGCTGTTTTTT. The chain combines TRBV6-4 with TRBJ2-2; D is possibly TRBD1 (5 bases). This CDR3 comprises 15 residues. V was cut by 0 bases and J by 6 bases, with 11 bases left in between. Per the germline V gene, CDR1 is MRHNA and CDR2 is SNTAGT.